The 23 T cell receptor beta chains in this list originate from one sample, sequenced in a study of tumor-infiltrating lymphocytes in primary liver carcinoma. Total RNA (around 500 ng) served as template for TCR beta cDNA synthesis primed by a constant-region primer. A slightly modified ARM-PCR protocol with three nested multiplex PCR rounds produced these TCR beta libraries. The first two PCR rounds used TRBV1-TRBV30 forward primers with a C-beta reverse primer, 9 to 10 cycles each. MiXCR was run by TCRdb on the multiplex PCR reads, yielding one entry per CDR3 protein. The sample has hundreds of thousands of distinct CDR3 sequences; almost 60% are singletons. The source of the blood RNA was unsorted whole blood, and germline DNA was extracted as well. Sequencing input: peripheral blood. These receptors all come from a woman in her thirties with primary liver carcinoma and hepatitis B virus infection.

About this clonotype itself: This CDR3 fails to terminate in the conserved phenylalanine or tryptophan, so it likely reflects a read error. The V call is TRBV28, the J call TRBJ2-7; TRBD1 might be the D (5 bases). This CDR3 comprises 13 residues. The V gene's germline CDR1 is MDHEN and CDR2 SYDVKM. Deletions cut 10 bases from V and 2 bases from J, with 15 bases between. The CDR3 region is CATLSRQPYEQYS. CDR3 bases: TGTGCCACCCTTTCGAGACAGCCCTACGAGCAGTACTCC.

Concerning this clonotype itself: One end of the junction varies from germline; a read error may be responsible. The chain employs TRBV11-2 and TRBJ2-3; D unclear. CDR3 length: 12 amino acids. Germline V CDR1 and CDR2: SGHAT, FQNNGV. The CDR3 here is CTSIQPPVRQYF. CDR3 in DNA: TGTACCAGCATCCAACCGCCAGTTCGGCAGTATTTT.

With regard to this clonotype: The CDR3 end shows no conserved phenylalanine or tryptophan, and so a read error is likely. The chain is built from TRBV11-2 and TRBJ2-5; 7 bases are a match to TRBD2. Germline CDR1 and CDR2: SGHAT and FQNNGV. J gave up 4 bases and V 5 bases, and 10 bases lay outside the gene matches. The CDR3 covers 15 residues. The CDR3 here is CASSPAAGAGETQYL. The CDR3 DNA reads as TGTGCCAGCAGCCCCGCGGCGGGAGCGGGAGAGACCCAGTACTTA.

Worth noting for this clonotype: The conserved phenylalanine or tryptophan is not found at the CDR3 terminus, so this likely reflects a read error. Because the CDR3's place on the DNA is in doubt, the DNA is left out and the CDR3 is given as listed by TCRdb. This chain connects TRBV11-1 to TRBJ2-1; the listed D gene, TRBD2, was not tested against the DNA. The CDR3 has 17 amino acids, counting both end residues. Germline lookup yields CDR1 SGHAT and CDR2 FQDESV (reference sequence). This CDR3 is CASSATSGRASYNEQSL.

The rearrangement uses TRBV29-1 and TRBJ2-5; D is ambiguous. CDR3 length: 14 amino acids. The V and J ends lost 5 bases and 5 bases respectively, with 18 bases between them. The germline CDR1 and CDR2 sequences are SQVTM and ANQGSEA. The CDR3 loop is CSVLDDLGWETQYF. CDR3 in DNA: TGCAGCGTTCTGGACGACCTGGGGTGGGAGACCCAGTACTTC.

In regard to this clonotype: One junction end does not reproduce the germline sequence, and a read error may be involved. The J gene is TRBJ2-1, the V gene TRBV11-2; possibly TRBD1 for D (5 bases). Germline-derived CDR1 and CDR2 are SGHAT and FQNNGV. The CDR3 is made up of 14 amino acids. CDR3 DNA: TGTGCCAGCAGTCCGCAACAGGCCCGAGACGAGCAGTTCTTT. Amino acids: CASSPQQARDEQFF.

The sample holds many counts of this clonotype. The rearrangement uses TRBV6-5 and TRBJ2-7, with D possibly matching TRBD2 (5 bases). Germline V lookup: CDR1 MNHEY, CDR2 SVGAGI. This CDR3 has 13 residues. The germline V and J ends were trimmed by 10 bases and 4 bases, with 17 bases remaining between them. The CDR3 here is CATTPGSRYEQYF. CDR3 coding DNA: TGTGCCACGACTCCGGGATCCAGATACGAGCAGTACTTC.

With regard to this clonotype: At one of its ends the junction is not consistent with the germline gene, which may arise from a read error. V usage is TRBV29-1 and J usage is TRBJ1-1, with a tentative D call TRBD1 (5 bases). CDR3 length equals 15 residues. CDR1 and CDR2 from the germline V gene are SQVTM and ANQGSEA. The CDR3, as DNA: TGCAGCATGGGGGTCACGCAGCATAAGAACACTGAAGCCTTCTTT. Translating gives CSMGVTQHKNTEAFF.

In its sample, this clonotype was seen once. A much larger clone differs by one base, so this may be a read error. The V gene is TRBV6-2 or TRBV6-3, the J gene TRBJ2-5; D unresolved. The germline gives CDR1 MNHEY, CDR2 SVGEGT. The CDR3 covers 14 residues. The V end was cut by 5 bases, the J end by 1 base, with 11 bases between. CDR3 DNA: TGTGCCAGCAGTCACGCCTATTCCCAAGAGACCCAGTACTTC. It yields the protein CASSHAYSQETQYF.

As for this clonotype: Given a much more abundant clone one base away, this may be a read error. This chain uses TRBV11-1 with TRBJ2-7; TRBD2 matches 7 bases. The CDR3 runs to 15 residues. Germline V lookup: CDR1 SGHAT, CDR2 FQDESV (reference sequence). The trim removed 5 bases at V and 0 bases at J, leaving 7 bases unmatched. The CDR3 DNA sequence: TGTGCCAGCAGCCCGGGACTACCCACCTCCTACGAGCAGTACTTC. This gives the protein CASSPGLPTSYEQYF.

Of note for this clonotype: One end of the junction is discordant with germline, which a read error may explain. The chain is built from TRBV12-3 or TRBV12-4 and TRBJ2-3; 7 bases line up with TRBD1. The CDR3 totals 14 residues. The CDR3 protein is CASGTEGPLGTRYF. CDR3 bases: TGTGCCAGCGGGACAGAAGGTCCCCTAGGTACGCGGTATTTT.

Turning to this clonotype: Without the conserved terminal phenylalanine or tryptophan, this CDR3 likely stems from a read error. The chain combines TRBV29-1 with TRBJ1-1; 7 positions agree with TRBD1. Germline V gives CDR1 SQVTM, CDR2 ANQGSEA. The CDR3 runs to 13 residues. The CDR3 DNA is TGCAACGTTGGAAGACAGGGTTGGACTGAAGCTTTCTCT. Translating gives CNVGRQGWTEAFS.

This clonotype has at least ten counts. This chain connects TRBV12-3 or TRBV12-4 to TRBJ2-5; D gene ambiguous. V lost 3 bases to trimming and J lost 4 bases, with 12 bases between them. The CDR3 has 14 amino acids. The CDR3 DNA reads as TGTGCCAGCAGTTTCGGCGACAATAGAGAGACCCAGTACTTC. Protein product: CASSFGDNRETQYF.

Comments on this clonotype: Just one base apart from a much larger clone, this may be a read error. The CDR3 DNA follows: TGCGCCAGCAGCCCTAACTGGGGCCCCGGGACTTCCTGCGAGCAGTACTTC. Translated: CASSPNWGPGTSCEQYF. The rearrangement joins TRBV4-3 to TRBJ2-7; D perhaps matches TRBD2 (6 bases). Germline lookup yields CDR1 LGHNA and CDR2 YSLEER. The CDR3 covers 17 residues.

For this clonotype: In this CDR3 the conserved last residue, phenylalanine or tryptophan, is missing, so a read error is likely. This rearrangement joins TRBV12-3 or TRBV12-4 to TRBJ1-5, with 7 bases identical to TRBD1. Trimming cost V 6 bases and J 6 bases; bases outside gene matches: 11. The CDR3 is 15 residues long. Written as DNA, the CDR3 is TGTGCCAGCAGCCAAGCCCAAGGGGGCGGTCAGCCCCAGCATTCT. The encoded protein is CASSQAQGGGQPQHS.

Comment on this clonotype: The junction does not match germline at one end; this may be a read error. The chain carries TRBV11-2 and TRBJ2-2; D is perhaps TRBD2 (5 bases). Germline values: CDR1 SGHAT, CDR2 FQNNGV. The CDR3 is 15 amino acids. CDR3 loop: CASSPPDERVGELFF. As DNA, the CDR3 is TGTGCCAGCAGCCCCCCCGACGAGAGGGTCGGGGAGCTGTTTTTC.

This clonotype was recorded many times. The chain recombines TRBV11-2 with TRBJ2-7; perhaps D is TRBD1 or TRBD2 (5 bases each). Germline lookup yields CDR1 SGHAT and CDR2 FQNNGV. The germline V and J ends were trimmed by 5 bases and 0 bases, with 20 bases remaining between them. The CDR3 consists of 17 residues. The CDR3 loop is CASSISGTGAHSYEQYF. The DNA of the CDR3 is TGTGCCAGCAGCATCTCCGGGACCGGGGCACACTCCTACGAGCAGTACTTC.

Comment on this clonotype: A read error may explain this, as a much larger clone is one base away. The rearrangement uses TRBV6-1 and TRBJ2-3; D gene ambiguous. The CDR3 length is 10 residues. Germline V gene data show CDR1 as MNHNS and CDR2 as SASEGT. CDR3 nucleotide sequence: TGTGCCACCGCCACAAATACGCAGTATTTT. This gives the protein CATATNTQYF.

A note on this clonotype: No conserved phenylalanine or tryptophan is present at the end of the CDR3, so a read error is the likely explanation. The rearrangement joins TRBV6-2 or TRBV6-3 to TRBJ2-3, with 11 bases matching TRBD2. The germline gives CDR1 MNHEY, CDR2 SVGEGT. There are 17 residues in the CDR3. V lost 3 bases and J lost 4; bases outside the gene matches: 9. The CDR3 bases are TGTGCCAGCAGTTATGTCCTAGCGGGAGGAGAGGCAGATACGCAGTATCTT. It encodes CASSYVLAGGEADTQYL.

Of note for this clonotype: A much larger clone differs by one base, so this may be a read error. This chain links TRBV29-1 with TRBJ1-2, with D uncertain. The V gene's germline CDR1 is SQVTM and CDR2 ANQGSEA. This CDR3 comprises 13 residues. The CDR3 DNA is TGCAGCGTTGGGGTGGGAGGCAACTATGACTACACCTTC. This translates into CSVGVGGNYDYTF.

With respect to this clonotype: Being one base from a much bigger clone, this may be a read error. CDR3 sequence: CANSPVRRPPYEQYF. The CDR3 DNA is TGTGCCAACAGCCCCGTAAGGCGTCCTCCCTACGAGCAGTACTTC. The chain joins TRBV6-5 to TRBJ2-7; D unclear. The CDR3 has 15 residues. V lost 10 bases, J lost 2 bases, and 21 bases lay in between. Per germline, CDR1 MNHEY and CDR2 SVGAGI.

The genes are TRBV12-3 or TRBV12-4 and TRBJ2-5, with D possibly being TRBD1 (6 bases). V lost 5 bases, J lost 1 base, and 11 bases lay in between. The CDR3 is 14 amino acids. The CDR3: CASSPRQVQETQYF. The CDR3 DNA reads TGTGCCAGCAGTCCCCGACAGGTCCAAGAGACCCAGTACTTC.

This clonotype was detected once. The chain recombines TRBV6-5 with TRBJ2-5; a weak D match, TRBD1 (6 bases). CDR3 size: 16 residues. Trimming removed 0 bases at V and 8 bases at J, with 19 bases between. Germline V gives CDR1 MNHEY, CDR2 SVGAGI. CDR3 in amino acids: CASSYSNFQGPDTQYF. The CDR3 DNA follows: TGTGCCAGCAGTTACTCGAATTTCCAGGGGCCGGATACCCAGTACTTC.